The present entry profiles one T cell receptor beta chain with its context. This clone appeared a few times. No antigen is known for it. No much larger clone is present one base from it, and per-base qualities are unavailable. The data are from a study of vaccination effects on CD4 cells after COVID-19 (dated by TCRdb to between 2022 and 2023). For context, the study as a whole: Participants received two doses of either the BNT162b2 or the mRNA-1273 mRNA SARS-CoV-2 vaccine. A total of roughly 9 COVID-19 convalescent patients and a few SARS-CoV-2-naive healthy vaccine recipients were included in the full study. Cultures from other donors in the study were sequenced using the Oncomine TCR Beta short-read assay on an Illumina iSeq 100. In a couple of convalescent patients, pre-vaccine samples were collected 16 days and one week ahead of the first dose, 142 and 148 days after COVID-19 diagnosis. In both COVID-19 convalescent patients and infection-naive vaccine recipients, the study compared SARS-CoV-2 spike-specific CD4+ TCR repertoires from before mRNA vaccination with those from after it.

The investigation overall reported the following: Clones induced by infection and clones induced by vaccination both contracted markedly at late timepoints after vaccination, which fits with T cell responses waning over time. Among convalescent patients, the spike-reactive repertoire after vaccination was made up mainly of new vaccine-induced clones that were largely distinct from the clones induced by infection. The study was limited by a small number of convalescent patients and lacked early post-infection timepoints.

In the ViraFEST assay, PBMC were stimulated with viral peptide pools, and antigen-specific CD4+ T cell clonotypes were then identified by expansion using TCR sequencing. After about 9 days of culture, CD4+ T cells were isolated with the EasySep CD4+ T cell isolation kit. Convalescent patients had PCR-confirmed SARS-CoV-2 infection between March and December 2020, before Alpha, Beta and Delta variants emerged in the United States. Each well held roughly 2.2 million PBMC cultured in IMDM containing approximately 5% human AB serum, 8.5 to 10 IU/ml IL-2 and gentamicin, along with roughly 10 ug/ml peptides. Half of the culture medium was replaced with fresh IL-2-containing medium on days 3 and 7. Unless noted otherwise, every peptide stimulation condition was cultured in triplicate wells. Using Ficoll-Paque Plus gradient centrifugation, PBMC were separated from whole blood and then either used fresh or cryopreserved at -140C. The overlapping peptide pools covered the spike proteins of SARS-CoV-2 as well as those of the common cold coronaviruses HCoV-NL63, HCoV-OC43 and HCoV-229E. The QIAamp micro DNA kit was used to extract genomic DNA from the cultured CD4+ T cells.

The library was generated by the immunoSEQ multiplex PCR assay. DNA from the cultured, isolated CD4+ T cells was subjected to TCR beta CDR3 sequencing. In the source study's methods: Non-productive TCR sequences were removed and reads were trimmed to the CDR3 region, keeping CDR3s of at least 7 amino acids. Antigen-specific clonotypes were identified using the MANAFEST web app by comparison of expansion in peptide wells against reference cultures. Positive clones required FDR<0.05 expansion versus reference and all other wells, odds ratio above 5, and frequency above 0.1% in two replicate wells. Clonotypes significantly expanded in SARS-CoV-2 spike wells and in at least one common cold coronavirus spike condition were defined as cross-reactive. Using the stringdist R package, CDR3 similarity was measured by Levenshtein distance, and unrooted trees were constructed with ape in R 3.6.1. The clones in this table, taken by TCRdb from immuneACCESS, are in-frame only. Not every clone is retained; where verified, under half of the shortfall comes from an unresolved V gene, and the cause of the rest is unknown. The V and J calls and the clone size are those of that table, but D and trimming were determined from the DNA. For this sample there are about 24,000 clones; 76% appear just once. The leading ten clones occupy around a sixth of the sample.

Sequenced material: CD4+ T cells from PBMCs cultured with SARS-CoV-2 spike peptides, taken before COVID-19 vaccination. In the paper's terms, the cell subset or site label means: SARS-CoV-2 spike overlapping peptide pool stimulation. This clonotype was sampled from a human donor who had a prior SARS-CoV-2 infection.

DNA sequence: TGCGCCAGCAGCTTTAACCCGGGCACAGATACGCAGTATTTT. It translates to CASSFNPGTDTQYF. The rearranged segments are TRBV5-1 and TRBJ2-3, with no reliable assignment of the D segment. Per the germline V gene, SGHRS is the CDR1 and YFSETQ is the CDR2. V is clipped by 2 bases and J by 1 base, and the sequence between their germline boundaries is 8 bases long. CDR3 length: 14 amino acids, cysteine to phenylalanine. The retained sequence is limited to the CDR3, 42 bases, with the frame set at the first base.